Described below is a single TCR beta chain sequence and its context. The sample comes from a study of blood T cell repertoires in COVID-19. On the study more broadly: Whether acute or convalescent, the COVID-19 samples came from the United States, Italy and Spain. PBMCs, B-cell-depleted T cells, or T cells were the source of the cDNA or gDNA that made up the material.

Original data processing: For nucleated cells, counts were estimated from reference gene primer amplification. Sequencing was performed with immunoSEQ multiplex PCR; in TCRdb, only in-frame clones are kept and a portion is missing. V, J and clone size are taken as reported in that table, and D and trimming were inferred from the DNA itself. The sample has some 97,000 clones, 87% seen once. The ends were cut back, 3 bases at V and 2 bases at J, with 10 bases in the middle. The germline CDR1 and CDR2 sequences are MNHNS and SASEGT. The length of the CDR3 is 14 residues. Sequenced material: peripheral blood. The V gene is TRBV6-1, the J gene TRBJ1-2, with D tentatively TRBD1 (6 bases). The sequence derives from a man between 25 and 39 years old in a cohort sampled during active COVID-19. The CDR3 protein is CASSDGGANYGYTF. Written as DNA, the CDR3 is TGTGCCAGCAGTGATGGGGGGGCCAACTATGGCTACACCTTC.